This TCR beta chain came from a study of PD-1 blockade in classical Hodgkin lymphoma. The study, taken as a whole, reports: CD4+ TCR diversity, unlike CD8+, rose significantly by C4D1. The study reported lower baseline TCR diversity in newly diagnosed patients than in healthy donors.

Every patient relapsed after autologous stem cell transplantation, and brentuximab vedotin exposure varied. Responses achieved at best were complete response, partial response or progressive disease. V lost 3 bases and J lost 3; bases outside the gene matches: 7. The CDR3 totals 15 residues. In germline, CDR1 is SGHDN, CDR2 FVKESK. The data were produced by immunoSEQ multiplex PCR, yet TCRdb's version contains in-frame clones alone and is incomplete. Among some 100,000 clones listed, more than 90% were seen once. On this clone itself: The antigen is undetermined.

The TCR was taken from a human donor with classical Hodgkin lymphoma. This sample comprised peripheral blood mononuclear cells (PBMCs), obtained at baseline. The V and J genes are TRBV14 and TRBJ2-7, with 8 nucleotides matching TRBD2. The CDR3 DNA is TGTGCCAGCAGCCAGAGATTGACTAGCGTCTACGAGCAGTACTTC. Its translation: CASSQRLTSVYEQYF.